The clone carrying this T cell receptor beta chain was detected ten times or more. Its antigen is not known. The sample originates from a study of CD8 T cells in ankylosing spondylitis. Study-wide findings and caveats: Several highly homologous variants made up a TCR beta motif, and this motif appeared characteristic of ankylosing spondylitis blood. Previous work reported some of these motif variants in the synovial fluid and blood of reactive arthritis. Reports say disease-linked clones showed up significantly more in matched ankylosing spondylitis synovial fluid. Clones that were linked to disease were CD8+ and were relatively rare in peripheral blood.

The V end lost 7 bases, the J end lost 0 bases, and 9 bases lay between the germline ends. The CDR3 is 12 amino acids. Germline CDR1 SQVTM, CDR2 ANQGSEA. A quantitative 5'-RACE method, one with molecular barcodes, was used to make TCR beta libraries. One entry per CDR3 protein results from TCRdb running MiXCR on the 5' RACE reads. The sample includes 500,000 to 650,000 distinct CDR3 sequences, 5.3% of them seen just once. The rearrangement links TRBV29-1 to TRBJ1-2, with a possible D match to TRBD1 (5 bases). Specimen: blood, either unsorted or a sorted T cell fraction (not recorded which). The source is a male donor with ankylosing spondylitis. CDR3 in DNA: TGCAGCGGACAGTTAGCTAACTATGGCTACACCTTC. Translating gives CSGQLANYGYTF.